This is a list of T cell receptor beta chains from one sample in a study of Ad26.COV2.S vaccination and SARS-CoV-2 variants. Generated by immunoSEQ multiplex PCR, the TCRdb table keeps only in-frame clones and is missing some. Seen here are about 420,000 clones, 85% to 90% observed once, and the top ten hold about 3.5%. The source material was peripheral blood, sampled in a trial of Ad26.COV2.S vaccine versus placebo. The receptors originated from a person between 18 and 60 years old who received the Ad26.COV2.S COVID-19 vaccine or a placebo. CDR3s leave out the opening cysteine and the closing phenylalanine or tryptophan. The order of the fields is J gene, CDR3 length, V gene, CDR3 protein.

TRBJ1-3 | 11 | TRBV28 | ASRGGGGNTIY
TRBJ2-1 | 12 | TRBV7-2 | ASSGSSGYNEQF
TRBJ2-3 | 11 | TRBV28 | ASSKSSTDTQY
TRBJ2-5 | 11 | TRBV9 | ASSRGAGETQY
TRBJ2-7 | 14 | TRBV5-8 | ASSLGGGGEIYEQY
TRBJ1-2 | 8 | TRBV2 | ASRGPGYT
TRBJ2-1 | 16 | TRBV6-2/TRBV6-3 | ASSYSRLAGVTYNEQF
TRBJ2-3 | 11 | TRBV7-2 | ASRYQVADTQY
TRBJ2-5 | 11 | TRBV19 | ASSRGDEETQY
TRBJ2-4 | 13 | TRBV6-5 | ASSPSRTGKNIQY
TRBJ2-3 | 12 | TRBV10-3 | ASRALTNADTQY
TRBJ2-1 | 13 | TRBV9 | ASSVPGSAYNEQF
TRBJ1-1 | 13 | TRBV7-3 | ASSSLVGPNTEAF
TRBJ1-2 | 12 | TRBV25-1 | ASSGGTGPYGYT
TRBJ2-7 | 12 | TRBV15 | ATSPVRRSARQY
TRBJ2-5 | 9 | TRBV20-1 | SAEDRETQY
TRBJ1-2 | 10 | TRBV12-3/TRBV12-4 | ASSFGGSGYT
TRBJ2-4 | 14 | TRBV4-1 | ASSLKRRRDGRIQY
TRBJ1-2 | 13 | TRBV7-9 | ASSLARAGNYGYT
TRBJ1-2 | 15 | TRBV4-2 | ASSPRDRGLRVYGYT
TRBJ2-1 | 14 | TRBV4-1 | ASSQRARIPGNEQF
TRBJ2-1 | 14 | TRBV5-1 | ASGPKSGSAYNEQF
TRBJ1-5 | 11 | TRBV2 | ASNWDTNQPQH
TRBJ2-1 | 10 | TRBV6-2/TRBV6-3 | ASSYSWVEQF
TRBJ1-2 | 13 | TRBV9 | ASSGDQGAGYGYT
TRBJ1-6 | 18 | TRBV10-3 | AISEAPPYLPGQYNSPLH